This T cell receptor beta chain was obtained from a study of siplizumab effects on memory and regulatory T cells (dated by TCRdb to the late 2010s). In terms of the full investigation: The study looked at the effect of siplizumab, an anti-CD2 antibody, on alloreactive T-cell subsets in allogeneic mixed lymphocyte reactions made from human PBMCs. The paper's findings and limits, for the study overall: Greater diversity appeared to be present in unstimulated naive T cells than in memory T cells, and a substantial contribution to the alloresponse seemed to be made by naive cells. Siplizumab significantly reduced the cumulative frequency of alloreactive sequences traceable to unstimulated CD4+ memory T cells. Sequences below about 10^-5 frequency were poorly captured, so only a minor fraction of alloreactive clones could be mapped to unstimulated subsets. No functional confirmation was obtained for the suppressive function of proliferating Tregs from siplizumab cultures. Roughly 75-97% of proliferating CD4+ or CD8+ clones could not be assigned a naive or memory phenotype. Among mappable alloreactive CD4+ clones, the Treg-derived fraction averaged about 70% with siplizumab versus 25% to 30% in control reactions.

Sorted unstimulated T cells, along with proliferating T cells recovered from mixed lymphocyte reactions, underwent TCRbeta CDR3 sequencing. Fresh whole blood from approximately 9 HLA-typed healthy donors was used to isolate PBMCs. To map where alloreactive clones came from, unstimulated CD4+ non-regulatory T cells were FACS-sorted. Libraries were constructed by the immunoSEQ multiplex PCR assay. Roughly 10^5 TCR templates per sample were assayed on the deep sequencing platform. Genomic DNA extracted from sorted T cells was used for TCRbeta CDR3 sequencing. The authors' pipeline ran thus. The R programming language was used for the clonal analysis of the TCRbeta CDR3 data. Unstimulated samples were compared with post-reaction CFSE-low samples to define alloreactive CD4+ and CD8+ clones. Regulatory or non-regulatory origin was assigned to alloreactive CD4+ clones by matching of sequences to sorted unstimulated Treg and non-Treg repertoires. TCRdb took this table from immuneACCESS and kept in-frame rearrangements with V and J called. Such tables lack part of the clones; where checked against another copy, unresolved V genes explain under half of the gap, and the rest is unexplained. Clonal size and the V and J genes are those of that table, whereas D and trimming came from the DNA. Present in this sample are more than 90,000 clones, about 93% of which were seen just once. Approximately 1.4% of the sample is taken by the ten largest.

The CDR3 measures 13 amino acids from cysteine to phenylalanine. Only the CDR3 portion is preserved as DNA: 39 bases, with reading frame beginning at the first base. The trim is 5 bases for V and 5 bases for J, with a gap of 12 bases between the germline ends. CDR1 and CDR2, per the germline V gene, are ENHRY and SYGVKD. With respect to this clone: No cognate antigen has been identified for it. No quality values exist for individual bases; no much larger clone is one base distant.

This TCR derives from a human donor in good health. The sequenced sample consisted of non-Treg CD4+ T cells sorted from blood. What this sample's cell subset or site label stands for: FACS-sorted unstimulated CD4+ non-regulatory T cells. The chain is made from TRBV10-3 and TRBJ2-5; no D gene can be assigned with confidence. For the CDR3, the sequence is CAISIGQYETQYF. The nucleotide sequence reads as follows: TGTGCCATCAGTATCGGTCAGTATGAGACCCAGTACTTC.